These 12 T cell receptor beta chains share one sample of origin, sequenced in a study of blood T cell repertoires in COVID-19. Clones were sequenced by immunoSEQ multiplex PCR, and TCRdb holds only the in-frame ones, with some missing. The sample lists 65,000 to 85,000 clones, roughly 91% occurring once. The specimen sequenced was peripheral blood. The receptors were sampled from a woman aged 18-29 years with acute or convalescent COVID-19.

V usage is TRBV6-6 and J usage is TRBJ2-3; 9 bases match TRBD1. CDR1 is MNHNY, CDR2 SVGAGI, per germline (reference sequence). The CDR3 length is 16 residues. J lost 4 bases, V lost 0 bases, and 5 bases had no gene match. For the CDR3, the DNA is TGTGCCAGCAGTTACTCGATCGGGACAGGGCCAGATACGCAGTATTTT. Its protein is CASSYSIGTGPDTQYF.

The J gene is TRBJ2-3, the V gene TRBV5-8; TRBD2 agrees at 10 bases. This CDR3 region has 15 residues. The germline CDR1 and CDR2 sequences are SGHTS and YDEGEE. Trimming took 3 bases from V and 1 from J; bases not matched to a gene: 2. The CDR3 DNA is TGTGCCAGCAGCTCCGGGACTAGCGGCACAGATACGCAGTATTTT. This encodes CASSSGTSGTDTQYF.

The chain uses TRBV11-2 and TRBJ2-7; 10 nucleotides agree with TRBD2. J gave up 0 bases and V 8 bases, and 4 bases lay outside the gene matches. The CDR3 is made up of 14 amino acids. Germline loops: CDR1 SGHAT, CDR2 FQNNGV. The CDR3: CASALAGSSYEQYF. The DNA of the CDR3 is TGTGCCAGCGCACTAGCGGGGAGCTCCTACGAGCAGTACTTC.

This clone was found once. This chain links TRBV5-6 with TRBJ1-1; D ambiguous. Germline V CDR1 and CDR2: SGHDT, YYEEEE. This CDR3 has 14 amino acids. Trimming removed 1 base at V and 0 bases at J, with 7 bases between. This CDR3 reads CASSLQNMNTEAFF. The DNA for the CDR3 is TGTGCCAGCAGCTTGCAGAATATGAACACTGAAGCTTTCTTT.

CDR3 region: CASSAGTGEQFF. The CDR3 DNA reads as TGTGCCAGCAGCGCCGGGACAGGAGAGCAGTTCTTC. J is TRBJ2-1 and V is TRBV5-6; 8 nucleotides align to TRBD1. The CDR3 sequence is 12 residues long. V lost 4 bases, J lost 10 bases, and 4 bases stayed unmatched. Germline assignment: CDR1 SGHDT and CDR2 YYEEEE.

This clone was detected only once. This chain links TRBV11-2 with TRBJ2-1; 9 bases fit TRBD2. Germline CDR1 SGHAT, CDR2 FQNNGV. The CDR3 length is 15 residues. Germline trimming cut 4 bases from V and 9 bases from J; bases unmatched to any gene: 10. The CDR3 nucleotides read TGTGCCAGCAGCTCGCGGGGGGGCTACCTTGGTGAGCAGTTCTTC. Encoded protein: CASSSRGGYLGEQFF. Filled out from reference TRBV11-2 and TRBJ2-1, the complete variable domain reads EAGVAQSPRYKIIEKRQSVAFWCNPISGHATLYWYQQILGQGPKLLIQFQNNGVVDDSQLPKDRFSAERLKGVDSTLKIQPAKLEDSAVYLCASSSRGGYLGEQFFGPGTRLTVL.

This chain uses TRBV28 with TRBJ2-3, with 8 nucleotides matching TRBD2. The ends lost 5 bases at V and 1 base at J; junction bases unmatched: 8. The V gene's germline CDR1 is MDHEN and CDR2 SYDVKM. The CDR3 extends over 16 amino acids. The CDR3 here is CASSDFGRGGTDTQYF. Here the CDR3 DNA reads TGTGCCAGCAGTGACTTTGGGCGGGGGGGCACAGATACGCAGTATTTT.

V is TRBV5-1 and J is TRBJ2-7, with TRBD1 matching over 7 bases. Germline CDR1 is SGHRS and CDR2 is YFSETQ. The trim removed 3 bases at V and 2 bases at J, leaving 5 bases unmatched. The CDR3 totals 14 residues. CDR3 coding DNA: TGCGCCAGCAGCTCCGGGACAGACACCTACGAGCAGTACTTC. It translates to CASSSGTDTYEQYF.

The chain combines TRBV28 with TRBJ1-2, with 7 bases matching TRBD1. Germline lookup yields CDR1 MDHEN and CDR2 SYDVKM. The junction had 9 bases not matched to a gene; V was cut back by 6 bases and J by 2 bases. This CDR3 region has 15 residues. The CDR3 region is CASSEGAAGNYGYTF. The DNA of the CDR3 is TGTGCCAGCAGCGAGGGGGCAGCTGGAAACTATGGCTACACCTTC.

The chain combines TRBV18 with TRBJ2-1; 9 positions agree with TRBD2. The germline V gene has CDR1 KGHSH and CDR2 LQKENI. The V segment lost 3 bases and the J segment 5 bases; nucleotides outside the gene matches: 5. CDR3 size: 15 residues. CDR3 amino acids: CASSPLAGPDNEQFF. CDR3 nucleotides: TGTGCCAGCTCACCTCTAGCGGGGCCCGACAATGAGCAGTTCTTC.

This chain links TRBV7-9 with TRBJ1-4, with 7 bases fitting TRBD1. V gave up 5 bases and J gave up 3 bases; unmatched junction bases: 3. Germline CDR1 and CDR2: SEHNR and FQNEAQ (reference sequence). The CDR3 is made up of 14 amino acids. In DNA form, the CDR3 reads TGTGCCAGCAGCATGGGACAGTCTAATGAAAAACTGTTTTTT. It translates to CASSMGQSNEKLFF.

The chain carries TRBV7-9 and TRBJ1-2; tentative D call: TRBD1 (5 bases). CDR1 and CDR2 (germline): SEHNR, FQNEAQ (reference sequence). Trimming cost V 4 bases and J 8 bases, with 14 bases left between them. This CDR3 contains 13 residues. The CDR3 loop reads CASSSRDSPGYTF. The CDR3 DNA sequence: TGTGCCAGCAGCTCCCGGGACTCGCCGGGCTACACCTTC.